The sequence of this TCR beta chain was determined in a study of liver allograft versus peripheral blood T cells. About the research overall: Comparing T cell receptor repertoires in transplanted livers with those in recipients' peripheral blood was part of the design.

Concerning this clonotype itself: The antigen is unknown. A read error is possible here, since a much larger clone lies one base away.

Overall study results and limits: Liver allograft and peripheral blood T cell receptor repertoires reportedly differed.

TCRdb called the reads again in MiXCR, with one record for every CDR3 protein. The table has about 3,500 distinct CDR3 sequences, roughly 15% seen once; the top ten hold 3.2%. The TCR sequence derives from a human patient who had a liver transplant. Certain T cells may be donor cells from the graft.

CDR3 residues: CAGSPAGQKNTEAFF. CDR3 DNA: TGTGCCGGCAGCCCGGCGGGACAAAAAAACACTGAAGCTTTCTTT. The chain carries TRBV28 and TRBJ1-1; tentative D call: TRBD1 (6 bases). There are 15 residues in the CDR3. Germline V gene data show CDR1 as MDHEN and CDR2 as SYDVKM. Combining the CDR3 with reference TRBV28 and TRBJ1-1 gives the whole variable domain DVKVTQSSRYLVKRTGEKVFLECVQDMDHENMFWYRQDPGLGLRLIYFSYDVKMKEKGDIPEGYSVSREKKERFSLILESASTNQTSMYLCAGSPAGQKNTEAFFGQGTRLTVV.